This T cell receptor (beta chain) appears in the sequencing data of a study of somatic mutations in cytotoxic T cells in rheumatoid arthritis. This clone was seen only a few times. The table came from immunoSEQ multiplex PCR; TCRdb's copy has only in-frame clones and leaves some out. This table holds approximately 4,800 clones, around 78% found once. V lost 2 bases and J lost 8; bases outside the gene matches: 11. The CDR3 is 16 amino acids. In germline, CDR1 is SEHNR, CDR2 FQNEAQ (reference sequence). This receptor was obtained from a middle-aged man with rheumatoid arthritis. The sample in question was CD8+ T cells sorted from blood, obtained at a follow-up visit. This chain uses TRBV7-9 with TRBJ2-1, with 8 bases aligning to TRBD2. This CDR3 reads CASSLSLGREDHEQFF. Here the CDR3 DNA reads TGTGCCAGCAGCTTATCCCTGGGGCGGGAGGATCATGAGCAGTTCTTC.